This passage covers 32 T cell receptor beta chains from one sample sequenced in a study of glioma-infiltrating T cells after dendritic cell vaccination (dated by TCRdb to the mid-2010s). Receptors were amplified or captured by the immunoSEQ multiplex PCR assay. TCRdb holds this immuneACCESS table with in-frame rearrangements only. Some clones are missing; in checked studies, unresolved V genes explain under half, and the rest has no known cause. The table for this sample lists roughly 85,000 clones; 85% of them were counted only once. The top ten constitute roughly 8.4% of the sample. Sample time point, as interpreted from the label and publication: after dendritic cell vaccination, including at tumor progression/relapse. The specimen was blood, collected after dendritic cell vaccination. Every receptor here comes from a human donor with glioblastoma.

The chain is built from TRBV27 and TRBJ2-7; 11 bases map to TRBD2. The CDR3 is made up of 18 amino acids. The V gene end was trimmed by 5 bases and the J gene end by 4 bases; junction bases not matched to a gene: 16. CDR1 is MNHEY and CDR2 is SMNVEV in the germline V gene (reference sequence). The CDR3 reads CASSASPRSGGARYEQYF. The DNA for the CDR3 is TGTGCCAGCAGTGCATCCCCCCGTAGCGGGGGGGCCAGGTACGAGCAGTACTTC.

Written as DNA, the CDR3 is TGTGCCAGCAGCGCTAGCGGGCCATCCAATGAGCAGTTCTTC. As protein: CASSASGPSNEQFF. The V and J genes are TRBV9 and TRBJ2-1; TRBD2 agrees at 8 bases. The J segment lost 6 bases and the V segment lost 3 bases, leaving 5 bases of the junction unmatched. The CDR3 runs 14 residues. The V gene's germline CDR1 is SGDLS and CDR2 YYNGEE. Together with reference TRBV9 and TRBJ2-1, the CDR3 gives the full variable domain: DSGVTQTPKHLITATGQRVTLRCSPRSGDLSVYWYQQSLDQGLQFLIQYYNGEERAKGNILERFSAQQFPDLHSELNLSSLELGDSALYFCASSASGPSNEQFFGPGTRLTVL.

This chain uses TRBV28 with TRBJ1-2, with D possibly matching TRBD1 (6 bases). The germline gives CDR1 MDHEN, CDR2 SYDVKM. The CDR3 loop spans 16 amino acids. The V end was cut by 6 bases, the J end by 4 bases, with 21 bases between. The CDR3 DNA is TGTGCCAGCAGCCCCCCCCAGGGGCCCTCAGGCTATGGCTACACCTTC. Its protein product is CASSPPQGPSGYGYTF.

This clone showed up many times. This rearrangement joins TRBV7-2 to TRBJ2-7, with no clear D. V shed 2 bases and J shed 0 bases, with 8 bases lying between them. Germline values: CDR1 SGHTA, CDR2 FQGNSA. The CDR3 is 14 amino acids. The DNA for the CDR3 is TGTGCCAGCAGCTTAATTCGGAGCTCCTACGAGCAGTACTTC. Residues: CASSLIRSSYEQYF.

This clone was observed once. The V gene is TRBV6-5, the J gene TRBJ2-5; a possible D gene is TRBD1 (7 bases). V shed 1 base and J shed 1 base, with 13 bases lying between them. CDR3 length: 16 residues. Per germline, CDR1 MNHEY and CDR2 SVGAGI. As DNA, the CDR3 is TGTGCCAGCAGTTACTTCCGGGGGACAGCCCAAGAGACCCAGTACTTC. Its protein product is CASSYFRGTAQETQYF.

V usage is TRBV2 and J usage is TRBJ1-6; D is possibly TRBD1 (6 bases). The germline CDR1 and CDR2 sequences are SNHLY and FYNNEI. Trimming pared 6 bases from V and 6 bases from J, leaving 12 bases between. The CDR3 spans 14 residues. CDR3 protein: CASSRTVINSPLHF. The CDR3 coding sequence is TGTGCCAGCAGCAGGACAGTCATTAATTCACCCCTCCACTTT.

The J gene is TRBJ1-2, the V gene TRBV27; 7 bases align to TRBD1. The CDR3 has 13 residues. Per germline, CDR1 MNHEY and CDR2 SMNVEV (reference sequence). With 6 bases clipped from V and 6 bases from J, the junction kept 7 bases outside the gene matches. CDR3 sequence reads: CASSEGARDGYTF. CDR3 nucleotides: TGTGCCAGCAGCGAGGGGGCGCGAGATGGCTACACCTTC.

V gene TRBV5-4 combines with J gene TRBJ2-4; D is possibly TRBD1 (5 bases). V dropped 5 bases and J dropped 3 bases, with 9 bases sitting between them. There are 13 residues in the CDR3. Germline lookup yields CDR1 SGHNT and CDR2 YYREEE (reference sequence). In DNA, the CDR3 is TGTGCCAGCAGGGACAAGGGCAAAAACATTCAGTACTTC. Amino acid sequence: CASRDKGKNIQYF.

The CDR3 nucleotides are TGTGCCAGCAGTCAACTAGCGGGAGCCTCCGAGCAGTACTTC. Its translation: CASSQLAGASEQYF. The chain combines TRBV6-1 with TRBJ2-7; 11 bases align to TRBD2. Trimming cost V 5 bases and J 6 bases; bases outside gene matches: 6. The CDR3 sequence is 14 residues long. Per germline, CDR1 MNHNS and CDR2 SASEGT.

The CDR3, as DNA: TGTGCCACCAGCAGAGAGGGAGGGCGGCTGGTAGGGACCCAGTACTTC. Protein sequence: CATSREGGRLVGTQYF. The chain couples TRBV15 to TRBJ2-5, with 7 positions matching TRBD2. Trimming cost V 0 bases and J 7 bases; bases outside gene matches: 11. This CDR3 has 16 amino acids. CDR1 is LNHNV, CDR2 YYDKDF, per germline (reference sequence).

V is TRBV19 and J is TRBJ1-3; 7 positions agree with TRBD1. Germline V gene lookup returns CDR1 LNHDA and CDR2 SQIVND (reference sequence). J lost 1 base, V lost 7 bases, and 13 bases had no gene match. The CDR3 spans 17 residues. The CDR3 DNA is TGTGCCAGTAACCGACCGGGGGACAGCGAGTCTGGAAACACCATATATTTT. Protein: CASNRPGDSESGNTIYF.

This chain's CDR3 is CASSDNRQNTEAFF. The DNA for the CDR3 is TGTGCCAGCTCGGACAACCGGCAAAACACTGAAGCTTTCTTT. The chain couples TRBV18 to TRBJ1-1; possible D gene TRBD1, 5 bases. The V end was cut by 6 bases, the J end by 2 bases, with 13 bases between. The CDR3 sequence is 14 residues long. Germline V CDR1 and CDR2: KGHSH, LQKENI. The full variable domain, rest sourced from reference TRBV18 and TRBJ1-1, is NAGVMQNPRHLVRRRGQEARLRCSPMKGHSHVYWYRQLPEEGLKFMVYLQKENIIDESGMPKERFSAEFPKEGPSILRIQQVVRGDSAAYFCASSDNRQNTEAFFGQGTRLTVV.

This clone was seen a single time. For the CDR3, the DNA is TGTGCCAGCAGTTCCTACAGGGGTACCTACGAGCAGTACTTC. Its protein is CASSSYRGTYEQYF. The genes are TRBV28 and TRBJ2-7, with 7 bases matching TRBD1. Trimming removed 4 bases from V and 2 bases from J; junction bases left unmatched: 5. From germline, CDR1 is MDHEN and CDR2 SYDVKM. CDR3 size: 14 residues.

This clone was seen just once. The V call is TRBV13, the J call TRBJ2-7, with unresolved D. Germline values: CDR1 PRHDT, CDR2 FYEKMQ (reference sequence). V gave up 5 bases and J gave up 8 bases, with 13 bases separating them. This CDR3 spans 12 amino acids. CDR3 nucleotide sequence: TGTGCCAGCAGCCGCAGTAAGTCGAAGCAGTACTTC. Its translation is CASSRSKSKQYF.

V is TRBV7-9 and J is TRBJ2-5, with 8 bases lining up with TRBD1. Per germline, CDR1 SEHNR and CDR2 FQNEAQ (reference sequence). V trimming: 3 bases; J trimming: 5 bases; junction bases outside the gene matches: 8. The CDR3 spans 15 residues. The CDR3 nucleotides are TGTGCCAGCAGCTTCGGACAGGGAGTTAGGGAGACCCAGTACTTC. Translating it yields CASSFGQGVRETQYF.

This chain joins TRBV5-4 and TRBJ1-1; no clear D. This CDR3 spans 13 amino acids. Germline V CDR1 and CDR2: SGHNT, YYREEE (reference sequence). V was pared by 1 base and J by 5 bases, with 9 bases between. CDR3 nucleotides: TGTGCCAGCAGCTTGTCCAGAAATACTGAAGCTTTCTTT. Protein product: CASSLSRNTEAFF. Combining the CDR3 with reference TRBV5-4 and TRBJ1-1 gives the whole variable domain ETGVTQSPTHLIKTRGQQVTLRCSSQSGHNTVSWYQQALGQGPQFIFQYYREEENGRGNFPPRFSGLQFPNYSSELNVNALELDDSALYLCASSLSRNTEAFFGQGTRLTVV.

This clone was counted only a few times. The chain links TRBV14 to TRBJ2-1; 14 bases are a match to TRBD2. J lost 7 bases, V lost 1 base, and 6 bases had no gene match. The germline gives CDR1 SGHDN, CDR2 FVKESK. The CDR3 totals 17 residues. The CDR3 sequence: CASSQARLAGGRNEQFF. The CDR3 region has the DNA TGTGCCAGCAGCCAAGCCCGACTAGCGGGGGGGCGGAATGAGCAGTTCTTC.

This clone has a single count. The rearrangement links TRBV6-6 to TRBJ2-7; the D gene is possibly TRBD1 (6 bases). V was pared by 3 bases and J by 0 bases, with 9 bases between. The CDR3 consists of 14 residues. Germline V gives CDR1 MNHNY, CDR2 SVGAGI (reference sequence). The CDR3 bases are TGTGCCAGCAGTTATTTGGGGGCCTCCTACGAGCAGTACTTC. Amino acid sequence: CASSYLGASYEQYF.

This sequence joins TRBV7-3 and TRBJ1-2, with TRBD1 identical over 7 bases. This CDR3 contains 13 residues. Unmatched junction bases numbered 4, after V lost 2 bases and J lost 7 bases. CDR1 and CDR2 (germline): SGHTA, FQGTGA. The CDR3: CASSLPGGVGYTF. CDR3 in DNA: TGTGCCAGCAGCTTACCAGGGGGTGTTGGCTACACCTTC.

The gene calls are TRBV19 and TRBJ2-2; 9 nucleotides agree with TRBD2. The CDR3 has 17 residues. Germline CDR1 reads LNHDA; CDR2 reads SQIVND (reference sequence). V lost 2 bases to trimming and J lost 4 bases; unmatched junction nucleotides: 8. The CDR3 region has the DNA TGTGCCAGTAGTATACTTTTCGGCGGGAGGGCCACCGGGGAGCTGTTTTTT. Its translation: CASSILFGGRATGELFF.

The gene calls are TRBV2 and TRBJ2-4; 10 nucleotides agree with TRBD1. The junction had 3 bases not matched to a gene; V was cut back by 5 bases and J by 5 bases. The CDR3 has 14 amino acids. The germline CDR1 and CDR2 sequences are SNHLY and FYNNEI. DNA of the CDR3: TGTGCCAGCAGTCGACAGGGGGCGGAAAACATTCAGTACTTC. Translation: CASSRQGAENIQYF. Complete variable domain (other parts from reference TRBV2 and TRBJ2-4): EPEVTQTPSHQVTQMGQEVILRCVPISNHLYFYWYRQILGQKVEFLVSFYNNEISEKSEIFDDQFSVERPDGSNFTLKIRSTKLEDSAMYFCASSRQGAENIQYFGAGTRLSVL.

This clone has only a few counts. This sequence joins TRBV2 and TRBJ1-2; tentative D call: TRBD1 (6 bases). V lost 8 bases, J lost 5 bases, and 12 bases lay in between. The germline CDR1 and CDR2 sequences are SNHLY and FYNNEI. The CDR3 is 12 amino acids. The CDR3 region has the DNA TGTGCCAGCCTTGGAACAGGGTATGGCTACACCTTC. Its translation is CASLGTGYGYTF.

J is TRBJ2-3 and V is TRBV9; 12 nucleotides line up with TRBD2. CDR1 SGDLS and CDR2 YYNGEE come from the germline V gene. CDR3 size: 15 residues. V shed 7 bases and J 5 bases; nucleotides not matched to a gene: 8. The CDR3: CASQPGLAGVDTQYF. CDR3 bases: TGTGCCAGCCAACCGGGACTAGCGGGCGTAGATACGCAGTATTTT.

This clone was seen a single time. The V gene is TRBV27, the J gene TRBJ1-2, with 8 bases identical to TRBD1. The J segment lost 6 bases and the V segment lost 2 bases, leaving 2 bases of the junction unmatched. The CDR3 length is 13 residues. Germline CDR1 MNHEY, CDR2 SMNVEV (reference sequence). CDR3 loop: CASSLTGGHGYTF. CDR3 bases: TGTGCCAGCAGTTTAACAGGGGGGCATGGCTACACCTTC.

The chain uses TRBV28 and TRBJ1-5; 11 bases are a match to TRBD1. This CDR3 has 16 residues. CDR1 MDHEN and CDR2 SYDVKM come from the germline V gene. V lost 4 bases and J lost 3; bases outside the gene matches: 5. CDR3 DNA: TGTGCCAGCAGTTCCGGGACAGGGGGAATCAATCAGCCCCAGCATTTT. Translation: CASSSGTGGINQPQHF.

The rearrangement links TRBV7-3 to TRBJ2-3, with 11 bases fitting TRBD2. The CDR3 spans 13 residues. Germline CDR1 and CDR2: SGHTA and FQGTGA. Trimming removed 6 bases from V and 6 bases from J; junction bases left unmatched: 2. The CDR3 DNA reads as TGTGCCAGCAGGGCTAGCGGGAGGGATACGCAGTATTTT. Protein product: CASRASGRDTQYF. The complete variable domain, with remaining parts taken from reference TRBV7-3 and TRBJ2-3, reads GAGVSQTPSNKVTEKGKYVELRCDPISGHTALYWYRQSLGQGPEFLIYFQGTGAADDSGLPNDRFFAVRPEGSVSTLKIQRTERGDSAVYLCASRASGRDTQYFGPGTRLTVL.

The chain joins TRBV7-2 to TRBJ2-2, with D perhaps matching TRBD1 (6 bases). Germline lookup yields CDR1 SGHTA and CDR2 FQGNSA. The CDR3 totals 13 residues. Trimming stripped 2 bases from V and 6 bases from J, with 7 bases between. CDR3: CASSLKGAGELFF. CDR3 nucleotides: TGTGCCAGCAGCTTAAAGGGGGCCGGGGAGCTGTTTTTT.

This chain links TRBV5-1 with TRBJ2-1; 8 bases are a match to TRBD1. The CDR3 is 15 amino acids. CDR1 and CDR2 from the germline V gene are SGHRS and YFSETQ. The V gene end was trimmed by 3 bases and the J gene end by 1 base; junction bases not matched to a gene: 3. CDR3 nucleotides: TGCGCCAGCAGCTCGGACAGGGTGTCCTACAATGAGCAGTTCTTC. Its translation is CASSSDRVSYNEQFF.

The chain links TRBV21-1 to TRBJ2-7; whether TRBD1, the table's D call, matches the DNA was not checked. TRBV21-1 is deemed a pseudogene. This CDR3 contains 17 residues. The CDR3 DNA reads as TGTGCCAGCAGCAAAGAACTGACAGGACCACACTCCTACGAGCAGTACTTC. It encodes CASSKELTGPHSYEQYF.

The chain is built from TRBV15 and TRBJ1-1; the D gene is possibly TRBD1 (5 bases). CDR3 length equals 14 residues. Germline CDR1 and CDR2: LNHNV and YYDKDF (reference sequence). Trimming left V 3 bases short and J 4 bases short, with 12 bases between. The CDR3 nucleotides are TGTGCCACCAGCAGTCACCAGGGAGGCACTGAAGCTTTCTTT. Translated: CATSSHQGGTEAFF.

V gene TRBV18 combines with J gene TRBJ2-5, with TRBD2 matching over 11 bases. The CDR3 is made up of 15 amino acids. J lost 5 bases, V lost 4 bases, and 6 bases had no gene match. Germline V gene lookup returns CDR1 KGHSH and CDR2 LQKENI. The CDR3 DNA reads as TGTGCCAGCTCACTGGGACTAGCGGAGGGGGAGACCCAGTACTTC. Protein: CASSLGLAEGETQYF.

The rearrangement uses TRBV5-6 and TRBJ1-2, with unresolved D. From germline, CDR1 is SGHDT and CDR2 YYEEEE. V was trimmed by 5 bases and J by 9 bases, leaving 23 bases between them. The CDR3 extends over 15 amino acids. The CDR3 here is CASSSLGREVWSYTF. CDR3 nucleotides: TGTGCCAGCAGTTCGCTAGGCCGGGAAGTATGGAGCTACACCTTC.